Listed below are T cell receptor beta chains from one sample, sequenced in a study of blood T cell repertoires in COVID-19. Measured with immunoSEQ multiplex PCR; TCRdb has only the in-frame clones, and not every one. The table shows 200,000 to 250,000 clones, with around 82% occurring only once. The specimen sequenced was peripheral blood. The receptors come from a woman at least 80 years old with active or convalescent COVID-19. Each CDR3 is given with its conserved first and last residue. Fields, in order: CDR3 DNA, CDR3 protein, D gene, clone size, J gene, V gene. D genes are given only for firm matches. Clone size is shown for a subset of rows, as once, few, many or a class of expanded clone.

TGTGCCAGCAGTAAGGACAGGGGAGGGAATGAGCAGTTCTTC,CASSKDRGGNEQFF,TRBD1,.,TRBJ2-1,TRBV2
TGTGCCACCAGTGCGGGGGCCCGTCCCTACGAGCAGTACTTC,CATSAGARPYEQYF,.,.,TRBJ2-7,TRBV19
TGCGCCAGCAGGGCCTCCTACGAGCAGTACTTC,CASRASYEQYF,.,.,TRBJ2-7,TRBV10-2
TGCGCCAGCAGCTCATCGGGACAGACGACCTACAATGAGCAGTTCTTC,CASSSSGQTTYNEQFF,TRBD1,.,TRBJ2-1,TRBV5-1
TGCAGCGTTGAAGGGCGGGAGCCCTACAATGAGCAGTTCTTC,CSVEGREPYNEQFF,TRBD2,.,TRBJ2-1,TRBV29-1
TGTGCCAGCTCACCCGGGACTAGCGTTGCGAGTGAGCAGTTCTTC,CASSPGTSVASEQFF,TRBD2,.,TRBJ2-1,TRBV18
TGCAGCGTTGGCAGGGCGAGCGGGGGGCAGGGGCATGAGCAGTTCTTC,CSVGRASGGQGHEQFF,TRBD2,.,TRBJ2-1,TRBV29-1
TGTGCCAGCAATACCGGGGGGGAGCAGTACTTC,CASNTGGEQYF,TRBD2,.,TRBJ2-7,TRBV28
TGTGCCATCAGGCAGGACAAAGGGACTGAAGCTTTCTTT,CAIRQDKGTEAFF,.,.,TRBJ1-1,TRBV10-3
TGTGCCAGCAGTTTAGTACAGTCCTATGGCTACACCTTC,CASSLVQSYGYTF,.,.,TRBJ1-2,TRBV28
TGTGCCAGTAGTCAGCAGGGGCATAGCACAGATACGCAGTATTTT,CASSQQGHSTDTQYF,.,once,TRBJ2-3,TRBV19
TGTGCCAGCAGTTTATTCCTCCGGGACAGGGCCACAGATACGCAGTATTTT,CASSLFLRDRATDTQYF,TRBD1,.,TRBJ2-3,TRBV27
TGTGCCAGCTCACCACCGATGCGACAGACCTACGAGCAGTACTTC,CASSPPMRQTYEQYF,.,.,TRBJ2-7,TRBV18
TGTGCCAGTAGTGCGGACAGTAACCAAGAGACCCAGTACTTC,CASSADSNQETQYF,.,.,TRBJ2-5,TRBV19
TGTGCCAGCAGTTTCCGATACAGGGTGCAGTTCTTC,CASSFRYRVQFF,.,.,TRBJ2-1,TRBV28
TGTGCCAGCAGCCTGACAGGGGACTATAGCAATCAGCCCCAGCATTTT,CASSLTGDYSNQPQHF,TRBD1,few,TRBJ1-5,TRBV5-5
TGTGCCAGCACCTTTCTCGACAGGGGGGGGGATCAGCCCCAGCATTTT,CASTFLDRGGDQPQHF,TRBD1,.,TRBJ1-5,TRBV28
TGCGCCAGCAGCTTCGGCACAGATACGCAGTATTTT,CASSFGTDTQYF,.,few,TRBJ2-3,TRBV5-1
TGCGCCAGCAGGGAAGGACAGGGGATTTCACCCCTCCACTTT,CASREGQGISPLHF,TRBD1,.,TRBJ1-6,TRBV5-1
TGTGCCAGCAGCGTAGCTACCCAGGGGGCTAGGTCAGATACGCAGTATTTT,CASSVATQGARSDTQYF,TRBD1,once,TRBJ2-3,TRBV9
TGTGCCATCACTGAGGACAGGGTGTACGAGCAGTACTTC,CAITEDRVYEQYF,TRBD1,few,TRBJ2-7,TRBV10-3
TGTGCCTGGAGTGTTGGGACAGCCCTCTATGGCTACACCTTC,CAWSVGTALYGYTF,TRBD1,.,TRBJ1-2,TRBV30
TGCGCCAGCAGCTTGACCCCCCCGGGACAGGGTCGTTCACCCCTCCACTTT,CASSLTPPGQGRSPLHF,TRBD1,.,TRBJ1-6,TRBV5-1
TGTGCCTGGAGCCGAGGGGGCGGCAATCAGCCCCAGCATTTT,CAWSRGGGNQPQHF,TRBD1,.,TRBJ1-5,TRBV30
TGTGCCAGCAGGGCAGGGGGCGCGGAGAATTCACCCCTCCACTTT,CASRAGGAENSPLHF,TRBD1,few,TRBJ1-6,TRBV6-6
TGTGCCAGCAGCGTAGACCCGGTAAACTATGGCTACACCTTC,CASSVDPVNYGYTF,.,.,TRBJ1-2,TRBV9
TGCGCCAGCAGCTTGGAAGCGGGGCTAGCCAAAAACATTCAGTACTTC,CASSLEAGLAKNIQYF,TRBD2,.,TRBJ2-4,TRBV5-1
TGCGCCAGCAGCTTGGGAGGACTAGCGGGGGGGCGGCACAATGAGCAGTTCTTC,CASSLGGLAGGRHNEQFF,TRBD2,.,TRBJ2-1,TRBV5-1
TGTGCCAGCAGCTCGGACAGACTAAAACTGTTTTTT,CASSSDRLKLFF,.,.,TRBJ1-4,TRBV5-6
TGTGCCACCAGCAGAGAATTTAGCGGGCTAAGCTCCTACAATGAGCAGTTCTTC,CATSREFSGLSSYNEQFF,TRBD2,few,TRBJ2-1,TRBV15
TGTGCCTGGAGCCTGAGCCCTTCACCCCTCCACTTT,CAWSLSPSPLHF,.,.,TRBJ1-6,TRBV30
TGTGCCAGCAGTTTAGTTGTAGCGGGAGACCTAAACACCGGGGAGCTGTTTTTT,CASSLVVAGDLNTGELFF,TRBD2,.,TRBJ2-2,TRBV27
TGTGCCAGCTCACCACGATGGACAGGGGTGGACAATGAGCAGTTCTTC,CASSPRWTGVDNEQFF,TRBD1,.,TRBJ2-1,TRBV18
TGTGCCTGCTCCAGGGGGACCTCTGGAAACACCATATATTTT,CACSRGTSGNTIYF,TRBD1,.,TRBJ1-3,TRBV30
TGTGCCAGCAGCTTTCGGACAGGGAATCAGCCCCAGCATTTT,CASSFRTGNQPQHF,TRBD1,.,TRBJ1-5,TRBV5-6
TGTGCCACCGCCGAATCAGGGGGCTTGACCGGGGAGCTGTTTTTT,CATAESGGLTGELFF,TRBD1,.,TRBJ2-2,TRBV15
TGTGCCAGCAGCTTAGTGTCAGGGGGCTTTGGCGAGCAGTACTTC,CASSLVSGGFGEQYF,TRBD1,few,TRBJ2-7,TRBV11-2
TGTGCCAGCAGCCCCCGAGGGCGGGGGAGCACTGAAGCTTTCTTT,CASSPRGRGSTEAFF,.,few,TRBJ1-1,TRBV4-2
TGTGCCAGCAGTTCAAGCAGAGGCGGAGGCTACACCTTC,CASSSSRGGGYTF,.,.,TRBJ1-2,TRBV12-3/TRBV12-4
TGTGCCATCACCTGGGGGGACGGGAGGAGCAATGAGCAGTTCTTC,CAITWGDGRSNEQFF,TRBD2,.,TRBJ2-1,TRBV10-3
TGCGCCAGCAGCCAAGATCCTGAATTGACAGGGGCCCGCTCTGGGGCCAACGTCCTGACTTTC,CASSQDPELTGARSGANVLTF,TRBD1,.,TRBJ2-6,TRBV4-1
TGTGCCAGCAGTTCGACATACTACGAGCAGTACTTC,CASSSTYYEQYF,.,.,TRBJ2-7,TRBV28
TGTGCCAGCAGTTTTTCTAGCGTCAACACCGGGGAGCTGTTTTTT,CASSFSSVNTGELFF,.,.,TRBJ2-2,TRBV28
TGTGCCAGCAGTTTACGACAGTCAACCTACAATGAGCAGTTCTTC,CASSLRQSTYNEQFF,.,.,TRBJ2-1,TRBV27